Below, 14 T cell receptor beta chains from the same sample are listed, as sequenced in a study of Graves' ophthalmopathy and Graves' hyperthyroidism. Amplification from RNA transcripts yielded the TCR beta CDR3 regions. The first-round RT-PCR employed HTBI primers together with the Qiagen OneStep RT-PCR kit. A multiplex PCR was then performed as the second round. TCRdb reprocessed the multiplex PCR reads with MiXCR, giving one entry per CDR3 protein. The table includes about 210,000 distinct CDR3 sequences, 25% to 30% detected once. Input material: peripheral blood. The receptors were sampled from a man between 50 and 59 years old with Graves' ophthalmopathy.

This rearrangement joins TRBV10-3 to TRBJ2-7; the match to TRBD2 covers 7 bases. The CDR3 runs 16 residues. Unmatched junction bases numbered 11, after V lost 6 bases and J lost 0 bases. The germline CDR1 and CDR2 sequences are ENHRY and SYGVKD. The CDR3 nucleotides are TGTGCCATCAGGGCTGTTGGGGGGGGAAGCTCCTACGAGCAGTACTTC. It is translated as CAIRAVGGGSSYEQYF.

This clonotype has at least ten counts. The chain carries TRBV2 and TRBJ2-7, with D possibly matching TRBD1 (6 bases). Trimming left V 7 bases short and J 3 bases short, with 16 bases between. Germline V gene sequence: CDR1 SNHLY, CDR2 FYNNEI. CDR3 length: 14 amino acids. The CDR3 is CASNGGRTDYEQYF. The CDR3 DNA follows: TGTGCCAGCAATGGGGGAAGGACAGACTACGAGCAGTACTTC.

This clonotype was recorded many times. This chain uses TRBV6-2 or TRBV6-3 with TRBJ2-7, with 7 bases identical to TRBD1. CDR3 length: 14 residues. Looked up from germline, CDR1 is MNHEY and CDR2 is SVGEGT. V trimming: 0 bases; J trimming: 7 bases; junction bases outside the gene matches: 6. CDR3 in DNA: TGTGCCAGCAGTTACTCACAGGGGATTTGGGAGCAGTACTTC. Translating gives CASSYSQGIWEQYF.

This clonotype was picked up many times. The chain links TRBV6-2 or TRBV6-3 to TRBJ2-7, with 10 bases aligning to TRBD2. The trim removed 6 bases at V and 4 bases at J, leaving 3 bases unmatched. Germline V gives CDR1 MNHEY, CDR2 SVGEGT. The CDR3 loop spans 13 amino acids. The CDR3 coding sequence is TGTGCCAGCAGAGCGGGAGGGGGGTACGAGCAGTACTTC. This sequence encodes CASRAGGGYEQYF.

This clonotype has ten or more counts. The chain carries TRBV7-9 and TRBJ2-2; D unresolved. Germline CDR1 reads SEHNR; CDR2 reads FQNEAQ (reference sequence). The CDR3 spans 16 residues. V was cut by 3 bases and J by 0 bases, with 11 bases left in between. The chain's CDR3 is CASSLVRATNTGELFF. For the CDR3, the DNA is TGTGCCAGCAGCTTGGTCCGGGCCACGAACACCGGGGAGCTGTTTTTT.

This clonotype was counted at least ten times. V usage is TRBV20-1 and J usage is TRBJ2-7; no clear D. Germline V lookup: CDR1 DFQATT, CDR2 SNEGSKA (reference sequence). V was trimmed by 6 bases and J by 0 bases, leaving 6 bases between them. The CDR3 has 11 residues. The CDR3 DNA follows: TGCAGTGCCATGGACTCCTACGAGCAGTACTTC. It is translated as CSAMDSYEQYF.

In DNA, the CDR3 is TGTGCCAGCAGTTACCCGGGACAGGGAACTGAAGCTTTCTTT. It translates to CASSYPGQGTEAFF. The chain joins TRBV2 to TRBJ1-1; 9 bases fit TRBD1. The CDR3 length is 14 residues. Unmatched junction bases numbered 6, after V lost 5 bases and J lost 5 bases. Germline assignment: CDR1 SNHLY and CDR2 FYNNEI.

The genes are TRBV30 and TRBJ2-7; TRBD2 matches 9 bases. Germline V gene data show CDR1 as GTSNPN and CDR2 as SVGIG (reference sequence). The CDR3 runs to 15 residues. J gave up 3 bases and V 1 base, and 7 bases lay outside the gene matches. The CDR3 nucleotides read TGTGCCTGGAGTGGTACCGCGGGAGGGCTCTACGAGCAGTACTTC. Its translation: CAWSGTAGGLYEQYF.

This clonotype came up many times. V gene TRBV24-1 combines with J gene TRBJ1-5, with 7 nucleotides matching TRBD1. The trim removed 3 bases at V and 5 bases at J, leaving 3 bases unmatched. Germline V gene sequence: CDR1 KGHDR, CDR2 SFDVKD. The CDR3 runs to 14 residues. DNA for the CDR3: TGTGCCACCAGTGATCTGGGGACAGATCAGCCCCAGCATTTT. Translated: CATSDLGTDQPQHF.

The V gene is TRBV27, the J gene TRBJ2-7; 10 positions agree with TRBD2. The CDR3 is 17 residues long. The V segment lost 5 bases and the J segment 4 bases; nucleotides outside the gene matches: 14. Germline loops: CDR1 MNHEY, CDR2 SMNVEV (reference sequence). CDR3 DNA sequence: TGTGCCAGCAGTCGCACGAGATGGACTAGCGGAATGTACGAGCAGTACTTC. Translation gives CASSRTRWTSGMYEQYF.

The sample holds many counts of this clonotype. The chain recombines TRBV13 with TRBJ1-1; TRBD1 matches 11 bases. The CDR3 sequence is 18 residues long. The trim removed 5 bases at V and 0 bases at J, leaving 11 bases unmatched. CDR1 is PRHDT and CDR2 is FYEKMQ in the germline V gene (reference sequence). The CDR3 DNA is TGTGCCAGCAGCGAGAAATCGGGACAGGGGGTATTGAACACTGAAGCTTTCTTT. This encodes CASSEKSGQGVLNTEAFF.

The chain has TRBV6-2 or TRBV6-3 and TRBJ2-7; D is ambiguous. Looked up from germline, CDR1 is MNHEY and CDR2 is SVGEGT. V lost 8 bases, J lost 0 bases, and 14 bases lay in between. The CDR3 consists of 14 residues. CDR3 bases: TGTGCCAGCCGGGCGGCAGCGCCCTCCTACGAGCAGTACTTC. This encodes CASRAAAPSYEQYF.

Ten or more counts support this clonotype. V and J are TRBV3-1 and TRBJ1-5; no clear D. This CDR3 comprises 15 residues. Trimming pared 0 bases from V and 5 bases from J, leaving 11 bases between. The germline V gene encodes CDR1 LGHDT and CDR2 YNNKEL (reference sequence). CDR3 DNA sequence: TGTGCCAGCAGCCAAGACGTGGGCAGACATCAGCCCCAGCATTTT. Amino acid sequence: CASSQDVGRHQPQHF.

The V call is TRBV28, the J call TRBJ2-5, with TRBD2 identical over 7 bases. The CDR3 is 16 amino acids. V trimming: 8 bases; J trimming: 0 bases; junction bases outside the gene matches: 12. Germline-derived CDR1 and CDR2 are MDHEN and SYDVKM. CDR3 coding DNA: TGTGCCAGCGGATCTCACCCGGGAGGAAACCAAGAGACCCAGTACTTC. It encodes CASGSHPGGNQETQYF.